What follows are 14 T cell receptor beta chains derived from one specimen sequenced in a study of low-dose radiotherapy and immunotherapy resistance in tumors. TRAV- and TRBV-specific primers, spanning alpha and beta chains, primed first-strand cDNA. Amplification of TCRs used a constant-region primer and V-primer adapter for approximately 18 PCR cycles. TCRdb itself ran the reads through MiXCR, one entry per CDR3 protein. In the table there are tens of thousands of distinct CDR3 sequences, about 18% of which are singletons. The time point was: before trial treatment. Source: PBMCs, taken before treatment. Source of these receptors: a male donor with prostate cancer.

This clonotype was seen repeatedly, ten times or more. CDR3 DNA sequence: TGTGCCAGCAGCCCCACGGGACAGGGGGTTCTAGGAAGGGGATACAATGAGCAGTTCTTC. Translated: CASSPTGQGVLGRGYNEQFF. This sequence joins TRBV7-6 and TRBJ2-1; 11 bases agree with TRBD1. The CDR3 sequence is 20 residues long. Trimming removed 5 bases from V and 4 bases from J; junction bases left unmatched: 19. The germline V gene encodes CDR1 SGHVS and CDR2 FNYEAQ.

This clonotype was picked up many times. The V call is TRBV11-2, the J call TRBJ2-7, with 10 bases fitting TRBD2. This CDR3 region has 15 residues. Looked up from germline, CDR1 is SGHAT and CDR2 is FQNNGV. The V segment lost 5 bases and the J segment 2 bases; nucleotides outside the gene matches: 6. CDR3 nucleotide sequence: TGTGCCAGCAGCGTGTTAGCGGGGGGAACCTACGAGCAGTACTTC. Translation: CASSVLAGGTYEQYF.

Details on this clonotype: Just one base apart from a much larger clone, this may be a read error. In DNA, the CDR3 is TGTGCCAGTAAATCAGGCAGGGACGATGAGCAGTCCTTC. It yields the protein CASKSGRDDEQSF. J is TRBJ2-1 and V is TRBV19, with D perhaps given as TRBD1 or TRBD2 (5 bases each). This CDR3 is built from 13 residues. Germline lookup yields CDR1 LNHDA and CDR2 SQIVND (reference sequence).

Note on this clonotype: This clone may be a read error of a much larger clone one base away. CDR3 amino acids: CAISVGTDTGELFF. In DNA form, the CDR3 reads TGTGCCATCAGTGTAGGAACCGACACCGGGGAGCTGTTTTTT. The chain carries TRBV10-3 and TRBJ2-2; D is undetermined. Germline CDR1 is ENHRY and CDR2 is SYGVKD. Trimming pared 4 bases from V and 3 bases from J, leaving 9 bases between. CDR3 length: 14 residues.

This clonotype was recorded at least ten times. The rearrangement uses TRBV11-2 and TRBJ2-2; 7 bases are a match to TRBD1. Germline CDR1 reads SGHAT; CDR2 reads FQNNGV. CDR3 length: 13 residues. The ends lost 5 bases at V and 7 bases at J; junction bases unmatched: 4. The CDR3 sequence is CASSLQGNGELFF. The DNA of the CDR3 is TGTGCCAGCAGCCTACAGGGGAACGGGGAGCTGTTTTTT.

This clonotype was found many times. The chain is built from TRBV14 and TRBJ2-7; D remains unclear. This CDR3 has 14 amino acids. Looked up from germline, CDR1 is SGHDN and CDR2 is FVKESK. V lost 4 bases and J 2 bases, leaving 12 bases between the germline ends. CDR3 in DNA: TGTGCCAGCAGCCGAGGTCTGTTCCCCTACGAGCAGTACTTC. Residues: CASSRGLFPYEQYF. The variable domain in full, with the rest retrieved from reference TRBV14 and TRBJ2-7, is EAGVTQFPSHSVIEKGQTVTLRCDPISGHDNLYWYRRVMGKEIKFLLHFVKESKQDESGMPNNRFLAERTGGTYSTLKVQPAELEDSGVYFCASSRGLFPYEQYFGPGTRLTVT.

The V and J genes are TRBV6-1 and TRBJ2-5; 9 nucleotides line up with TRBD2. Looked up from germline, CDR1 is MNHNS and CDR2 is SASEGT. Trimming at V came to 8 bases and at J to 7 bases, leaving 5 bases not matched to a gene. The CDR3 is 12 amino acids. CDR3 loop: CASGGGGGTQYF. For the CDR3, the DNA is TGTGCCAGCGGGGGCGGGGGGGGGACCCAGTACTTC.

The chain combines TRBV5-5 with TRBJ2-3; TRBD1 aligns across 7 bases. Germline assignment: CDR1 SGHKS and CDR2 YYEKEE (reference sequence). The CDR3 is 17 amino acids. The ends lost 0 bases at V and 4 bases at J; junction bases unmatched: 11. The CDR3 nucleotides are TGTGCCAGCAGCTTGGAGTTAGGGGGCCGGTCCGCAGATACGCAGTATTTT. This translates into CASSLELGGRSADTQYF.

As for this clonotype: It is unclear where the CDR3 begins or ends on the DNA, so no DNA is shown, and the CDR3 is as TCRdb lists it. The chain is built from TRBV7-2 and TRBJ2-2. The CDR3 is 16 amino acids in total, end residues counted. In germline, CDR1 is SGHTA, CDR2 FQGNSA. Here the CDR3 reads CASSTATQATGELFFF.

This clonotype was detected ten times or more. This rearrangement joins TRBV18 to TRBJ2-7, with D perhaps TRBD1 (6 bases). The CDR3 sequence is 15 residues long. V was trimmed by 0 bases and J by 4 bases, leaving 13 bases between them. The V gene's germline CDR1 is KGHSH and CDR2 LQKENI. The CDR3 region is CASSPPLAGAYEQYF. CDR3 nucleotide sequence: TGTGCCAGCTCACCACCGCTAGCAGGGGCTTACGAGCAGTACTTC.

The chain recombines TRBV9 with TRBJ2-4; 11 positions agree with TRBD2. The germline V gene has CDR1 SGDLS and CDR2 YYNGEE. This CDR3 is 18 amino acids long. The ends lost 0 bases at V and 0 bases at J; junction bases unmatched: 5. The CDR3 DNA sequence: TGTGCCAGCAGCGTAGGGACTAGCGGGCCACTAGCCAAAAACATTCAGTACTTC. This codes for CASSVGTSGPLAKNIQYF.

There are many counts of this clonotype. The genes are TRBV19 and TRBJ1-5; D call uncertain. CDR1 and CDR2 from the germline V gene are LNHDA and SQIVND (reference sequence). V lost 2 bases and J lost 0, with 8 bases in between. CDR3 length: 15 residues. CDR3 DNA: TGTGCCAGTAGTATAATGTGGAATAGCAATCAGCCCCAGCATTTT. Residues: CASSIMWNSNQPQHF.

This clonotype was seen more than once but under ten times. The J gene is TRBJ2-1, the V gene TRBV11-2; 9 bases map to TRBD2. The length of the CDR3 is 15 residues. Losses at the gene ends were 5 bases for V and 4 bases for J; bases not matched to a gene: 6. Germline loops: CDR1 SGHAT, CDR2 FQNNGV. The CDR3 DNA follows: TGTGCCAGCAGCCCAAGCGGGGGGAATTACAATGAGCAGTTCTTC. Amino acids: CASSPSGGNYNEQFF. The variable domain in full, completed from reference TRBV11-2 and TRBJ2-1, reads EAGVAQSPRYKIIEKRQSVAFWCNPISGHATLYWYQQILGQGPKLLIQFQNNGVVDDSQLPKDRFSAERLKGVDSTLKIQPAKLEDSAVYLCASSPSGGNYNEQFFGPGTRLTVL.

Regarding this clonotype: At one of its ends the junction is not consistent with the germline gene, which may arise from a read error. Written as DNA, the CDR3 is TGTGCCAGCAGCCTAGCTCCACTCAATGAGCAGTTCTTC. The encoded protein is CASSLAPLNEQFF. The chain couples TRBV7-2 to TRBJ2-1, with D possibly being TRBD2 (5 bases). Germline assignment: CDR1 SGHTA and CDR2 FQGNSA. The CDR3 length is 13 residues.